This TCR beta chain comes out of a study of T cells after yellow fever vaccination. TCRdb redid the calling of the 5' RACE reads with MiXCR, one entry per CDR3 protein. The profile covers about 220,000 distinct CDR3 sequences, with roughly 3% appearing a single time and 3.2% taken by the ten largest. The sample in question was CD4+ T cells sorted from PBMCs, obtained 10 days after the yellow fever booster vaccination. This clonotype was sampled from a young man who received the YFV17D yellow fever vaccine.

The CDR3 sequence: CAIQAGGRGGYTF. CDR3 bases: TGTGCCATCCAAGCAGGGGGCCGCGGCGGCTACACCTTC. J is TRBJ1-2 and V is TRBV10-3; 8 bases are shared with TRBD1. Germline V gives CDR1 ENHRY, CDR2 SYGVKD. This CDR3 has 13 residues. V shed 8 bases, J shed 8 bases, and the junction held 10 bases outside the gene matches.